The clone carrying this T cell receptor beta chain has ten or more counts. CDR1 and CDR2 from the germline V gene are MDHEN and SYDVKM. With 1 base removed from V and 0 bases from J, the gap between germline ends came to 13 bases. The CDR3 covers 16 residues. The data derive from a study of low-dose radiotherapy and immunotherapy resistance in tumors. The authors amplified TCRs for 15 to 25 PCR cycles with a constant-region primer and a V-primer adapter. Via MiXCR, TCRdb re-called the reads, giving one row per CDR3 protein. The sample comprises tens of thousands of distinct CDR3 sequences, roughly 10% of which are singletons, and 6.2% rests with the top ten. This sample's time point: before trial treatment.

The rearrangement uses TRBV28 and TRBJ2-7; weak D call: TRBD2 (6 bases). This specimen was PBMCs, taken before treatment. This clonotype was obtained from a female donor with ovarian cancer. The CDR3 is CASSLFISGPSYEQYF. Here the CDR3 DNA reads TGTGCCAGCAGTTTATTTATTAGCGGCCCCTCCTACGAGCAGTACTTC.